This record covers a single T cell receptor beta chain. As processed by the authors: Amplified reference gene primers provided the basis for estimating nucleated cell counts. Profiled with immunoSEQ multiplex PCR; TCRdb holds only in-frame clones, not every one. V and J calls and clone size are those listed in that table; D and trimming were worked out from the DNA. The sample shows some 80,000 clones, 86% of them seen only once. These data are taken from a study of blood T cell repertoires in COVID-19. About the study: T cells, B-cell-depleted T cells, or PBMCs provided the cDNA or gDNA that served as material.

CDR1 SGHRS and CDR2 YFSETQ come from the germline V gene. V was clipped by 3 bases and J by 5 bases; unmatched bases: 5. This CDR3 comprises 14 residues. The gene calls are TRBV5-1 and TRBJ2-5, with 9 bases lining up with TRBD1. The sequence was obtained from a human donor in a cohort sampled during active COVID-19. The sample comprised peripheral blood. CDR3 residues: CASSSTGGDETQYF. The CDR3 DNA reads TGCGCCAGCAGCTCGACAGGGGGGGATGAGACCCAGTACTTC.